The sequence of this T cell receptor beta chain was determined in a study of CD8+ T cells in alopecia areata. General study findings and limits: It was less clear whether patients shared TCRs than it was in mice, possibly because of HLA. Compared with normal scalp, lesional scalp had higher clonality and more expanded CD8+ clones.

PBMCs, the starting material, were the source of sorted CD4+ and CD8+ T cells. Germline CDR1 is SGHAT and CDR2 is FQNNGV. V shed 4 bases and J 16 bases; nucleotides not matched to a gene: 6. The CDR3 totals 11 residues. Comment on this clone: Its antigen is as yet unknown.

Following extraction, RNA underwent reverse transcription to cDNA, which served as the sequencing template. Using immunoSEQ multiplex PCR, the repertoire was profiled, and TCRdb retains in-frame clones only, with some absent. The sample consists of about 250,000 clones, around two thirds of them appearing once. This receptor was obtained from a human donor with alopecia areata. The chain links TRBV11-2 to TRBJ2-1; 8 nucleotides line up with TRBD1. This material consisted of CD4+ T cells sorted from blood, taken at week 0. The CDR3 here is CASSSRDRLFF. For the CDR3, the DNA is TGTGCCAGCAGCTCCCGGGACAGGCTATTCTTC.